Presented here are 17 T cell receptor beta chains from one specimen sequenced in a study of cytomegalovirus exposure and HLA in healthy donors (dated by TCRdb to 2016 to 2017). Receptors were amplified or captured by the immunoSEQ multiplex PCR assay. TCRdb mirrors the immuneACCESS table, restricted to in-frame sequences. Some clones are absent from its copies; in checked studies, under half trace to an unresolved V gene, and the reason for the others is unknown. In all, the sample holds around 150,000 clones, and roughly nine tenths of those were seen once. 10% of the sample is taken by the ten largest. Sequencing was performed on PBMCs. The origin of the receptors is a woman younger than 35 in good health and CMV-seropositive.

The sample holds one count of this clone. The rearrangement links TRBV6-5 to TRBJ1-1; possible D gene TRBD1, 6 bases. Trimming stripped 9 bases from V and 4 bases from J, with 12 bases between. This CDR3 region has 12 residues. CDR1 and CDR2 from the germline V gene are MNHEY and SVGAGI. The CDR3 region has the DNA TGTGCCAGTCGGACAGAGAGCACTGAAGCTTTCTTT. Amino acids: CASRTESTEAFF.

The rearrangement joins TRBV5-1 to TRBJ2-6; no firm D call. The V and J ends lost 2 bases and 2 bases respectively, with 5 bases between them. This CDR3 comprises 14 residues. Germline V gene data show CDR1 as SGHRS and CDR2 as YFSETQ. This CDR3 reads CASSLSAGANVLTF. DNA for the CDR3: TGCGCCAGCAGCTTAAGCGCTGGGGCCAACGTCCTGACTTTC.

This rearrangement joins TRBV5-6 to TRBJ1-1, with 8 bases lining up with TRBD1. The V segment lost 1 base and the J segment 4 bases; nucleotides outside the gene matches: 9. Germline CDR1 SGHDT, CDR2 YYEEEE. There are 16 residues in the CDR3. CDR3 sequence: CASSLTRQGYITEAFF. CDR3 in DNA: TGTGCCAGCAGCTTGACGAGACAGGGGTATATCACTGAAGCTTTCTTT.

The chain recombines TRBV9 with TRBJ1-2; D perhaps matches TRBD1 (5 bases). With 2 bases removed from V and 1 base from J, the gap between germline ends came to 9 bases. The CDR3 sequence is 14 residues long. Germline V gives CDR1 SGDLS, CDR2 YYNGEE. Written as DNA, the CDR3 is TGTGCCAGCAGCGTGTCGGGACTTAACTATGGCTACACCTTC. The encoded protein is CASSVSGLNYGYTF.

This clone was observed a single time. The chain links TRBV7-9 to TRBJ1-1, with TRBD1 matching over 10 bases. This CDR3 comprises 15 residues. Germline CDR1 SEHNR, CDR2 FQNEAQ (reference sequence). The ends lost 5 bases at V and 4 bases at J; junction bases unmatched: 7. The chain's CDR3 is CASSPDRGQSTEAFF. The CDR3 DNA is TGTGCCAGCAGCCCCGACAGGGGGCAGAGCACTGAAGCTTTCTTT.

This chain links TRBV9 with TRBJ2-1; 14 nucleotides line up with TRBD2. V dropped 4 bases and J dropped 4; count of bases not matched to a gene: 16. The germline V gene encodes CDR1 SGDLS and CDR2 YYNGEE. The CDR3 extends over 20 amino acids. The CDR3 loop is CASSPEPGLAGVMGYNEQFF. Written as DNA, the CDR3 is TGTGCCAGCAGCCCAGAGCCGGGACTAGCGGGAGTAATGGGTTACAATGAGCAGTTCTTC.

This sequence joins TRBV30 and TRBJ2-1, with 9 bases identical to TRBD2. Germline CDR1 GTSNPN, CDR2 SVGIG (reference sequence). The CDR3 runs 13 residues. Trimming took 3 bases from V and 12 from J; bases not matched to a gene: 9. The CDR3 DNA reads TGTGCCTGGAGACCGGGACTAGCAGTAGGGCAGTTCTTC. Protein: CAWRPGLAVGQFF.

CDR3 residues: CASSLSQKNTEAFF. Written as DNA, the CDR3 is TGTGCCAGCAGCTTAAGCCAGAAGAACACTGAAGCTTTCTTT. V is TRBV7-3 and J is TRBJ1-1, with D hard to call. V lost 1 base to trimming and J lost 1 base, with 7 bases between them. In germline, CDR1 is SGHTA, CDR2 FQGTGA. The CDR3 loop spans 14 amino acids.

The count of this clone is one. The CDR3 DNA is TGTGCCAGCAGCTCTGGCGGACAGGGCTGGACGAACACCTTC. This translates into CASSSGGQGWTNTF. The V call is TRBV7-2, the J call TRBJ1-2; the match to TRBD1 covers 8 bases. The CDR3 is 14 residues long. In germline, CDR1 is SGHTA, CDR2 FQGNSA. With 4 bases clipped from V and 12 bases from J, the junction kept 13 bases outside the gene matches.

This rearrangement joins TRBV11-1 to TRBJ2-7, with 8 nucleotides matching TRBD2. The length of the CDR3 is 14 residues. Unmatched junction bases numbered 6, after V lost 4 bases and J lost 4 bases. Per germline, CDR1 SGHAT and CDR2 FQDESV (reference sequence). DNA of the CDR3: TGTGCCAGCAGCTGGGCGAGCGGGAGTTACGAGCAGTACTTC. Protein: CASSWASGSYEQYF.

This clone was counted a single time. V gene TRBV5-4 combines with J gene TRBJ2-3; a possible D gene is TRBD2 (6 bases). Germline loops: CDR1 SGHNT, CDR2 YYREEE (reference sequence). The CDR3 length is 15 residues. Trimming stripped 0 bases from V and 1 base from J, with 9 bases between. The chain's CDR3 is CASSLEAGRTDTQYF. The CDR3 DNA reads as TGTGCCAGCAGCTTGGAGGCGGGACGCACAGATACGCAGTATTTT.

The chain uses TRBV29-1 and TRBJ2-1; D possibly corresponds to TRBD2 (6 bases). This CDR3 region has 14 residues. CDR1 is SQVTM, CDR2 ANQGSEA, per germline. V was trimmed by 2 bases and J by 4 bases, leaving 12 bases between them. DNA for the CDR3: TGCAGCGTTGAACGCGGGGTTGGTTACAATGAGCAGTTCTTC. Residues: CSVERGVGYNEQFF.

The chain combines TRBV7-2 with TRBJ2-1, with unresolved D. Germline V gene data show CDR1 as SGHTA and CDR2 as FQGNSA. Trimming pared 6 bases from V and 0 bases from J, leaving 12 bases between. The CDR3 spans 15 residues. This CDR3 is CASSIEAFSYNEQFF. The CDR3 bases are TGTGCCAGCAGTATAGAGGCTTTCTCCTACAATGAGCAGTTCTTC.

This chain uses TRBV27 with TRBJ2-1, with 11 nucleotides matching TRBD2. The CDR3 contains 13 residues. Germline CDR1 and CDR2: MNHEY and SMNVEV (reference sequence). The V segment lost 5 bases and the J segment 13 bases; nucleotides outside the gene matches: 7. The chain's CDR3 is CASSPGTSGPQFF. The CDR3 coding sequence is TGTGCCAGCAGTCCTGGGACTAGCGGCCCACAGTTCTTC.

The chain joins TRBV6-5 to TRBJ1-2, with 7 positions matching TRBD1. Germline assignment: CDR1 MNHEY and CDR2 SVGAGI. V lost 6 bases to trimming and J lost 11 bases; unmatched junction nucleotides: 15. The CDR3 runs to 14 residues. The CDR3 is CASRAPGDRLRYTF. CDR3 in DNA: TGTGCCAGCAGGGCGCCCGGGGACAGATTGAGATACACCTTC.

The V and J genes are TRBV4-3 and TRBJ1-3; TRBD1 aligns across 8 bases. The CDR3 is made up of 17 amino acids. From germline, CDR1 is LGHNA and CDR2 YSLEER. After removal of 2 bases from V and 2 bases from J, the junction contained 8 bases not matched to a gene. CDR3 amino acids: CASSQHPGGSAGNTIYF. CDR3 in DNA: TGCGCCAGCAGCCAACATCCAGGGGGCTCAGCTGGAAACACCATATATTTT.

The rearrangement links TRBV2 to TRBJ2-3, with 9 bases fitting TRBD2. Germline V lookup: CDR1 SNHLY, CDR2 FYNNEI. The CDR3 extends over 15 amino acids. V lost 6 bases and J lost 0; bases outside the gene matches: 4. The DNA for the CDR3 is TGTGCCAGCAGAGCGACTAGCGGAAGCACAGATACGCAGTATTTT. Translated, it gives CASRATSGSTDTQYF.